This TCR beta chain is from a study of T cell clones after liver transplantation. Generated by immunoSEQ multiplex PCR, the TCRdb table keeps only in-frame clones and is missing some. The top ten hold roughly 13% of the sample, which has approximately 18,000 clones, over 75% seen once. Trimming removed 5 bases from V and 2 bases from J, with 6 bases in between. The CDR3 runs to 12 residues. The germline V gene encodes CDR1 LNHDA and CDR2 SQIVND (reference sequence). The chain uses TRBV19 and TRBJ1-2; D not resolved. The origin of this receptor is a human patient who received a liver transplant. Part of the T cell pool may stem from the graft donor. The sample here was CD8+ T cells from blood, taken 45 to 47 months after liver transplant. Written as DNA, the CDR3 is TGTGCCAGTAGTCAGGAGAACTATGGCTACACCTTC. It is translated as CASSQENYGYTF.